A single sample gave rise to the 3 T cell receptor beta chains below, sequenced in a study of T cells in pancreatic ductal adenocarcinoma. Surgery without prior neoadjuvant therapy was the treatment of the selected pancreatic ductal adenocarcinoma patients. The protocol was immunoSEQ multiplex PCR, while the TCRdb copy is restricted to in-frame clones and leaves out a portion. This table holds about 98,000 clones, about 96% found once. The sample was PBMCs. The source is a human donor with pancreatic ductal adenocarcinoma.

This chain joins TRBV6-5 and TRBJ2-7, with 8 bases aligning to TRBD1. V gave up 0 bases and J gave up 0 bases; unmatched junction bases: 1. The CDR3 spans 15 residues. CDR1 and CDR2 (germline): MNHEY, SVGAGI. The CDR3 region is CASSYSGQVSYEQYF. In nucleotides, the CDR3 is TGTGCCAGCAGTTACTCGGGACAGGTCTCCTACGAGCAGTACTTC.

The chain links TRBV6-5 to TRBJ2-7; 11 positions match TRBD1. V trimming: 7 bases; J trimming: 3 bases; junction bases outside the gene matches: 8. The V gene's germline CDR1 is MNHEY and CDR2 SVGAGI. The CDR3 extends over 15 amino acids. The DNA of the CDR3 is TGTGCCAGCACTGTACCCGGGACAGGGGGCTACGAGCAGTACTTC. It is translated as CASTVPGTGGYEQYF.

V is TRBV7-2 and J is TRBJ2-7, with TRBD2 matching over 7 bases. The CDR3 loop spans 15 amino acids. J gave up 1 base and V 5 bases, and 8 bases lay outside the gene matches. Germline V gene data show CDR1 as SGHTA and CDR2 as FQGNSA. The CDR3 sequence: CASSQAKLASYEQYF. CDR3 in DNA: TGTGCCAGCAGCCAAGCTAAACTAGCGTCCTACGAGCAGTACTTC. Filled out from reference TRBV7-2 and TRBJ2-7, the complete variable domain reads GAGVSQSPSNKVTEKGKDVELRCDPISGHTALYWYRQSLGQGLEFLIYFQGNSAPDKSGLPSDRFSAERTGGSVSTLTIQRTQQEDSAVYLCASSQAKLASYEQYFGPGTRLTVT.